This is a list of T cell receptor beta chains from one sample in a study of T cell repertoires in cytomegalovirus infection. Using its own MiXCR run on the reads, TCRdb lists one record per CDR3 protein. The sample has 200,000 to 300,000 distinct CDR3 sequences, approximately 13% seen once; the top ten hold roughly 9.7%. Sample: PBMCs. Source of these receptors: a human donor in good health (CMV status not recorded). Some clones in this sample may be carry-over from other donors' samples. CDR3s include the opening cysteine and the closing phenylalanine or tryptophan. The D gene is left open where the match is weak. Size values are once, few and many counts, or a class for expanded clones, and some rows have none.

few	TRBJ2-1	.	TRBV9	CASSVGRDSAYNEQFF	TGTGCCAGCAGCGTAGGGCGGGATTCCGCCTACAATGAGCAGTTCTTC
.	TRBJ1-3	.	TRBV12-3/TRBV12-4	CASSFSNTIYF	TGTGCCAGCAGTTTCTCAAACACCATATATTTT
.	TRBJ2-1	TRBD2	TRBV29-1	CSVTGTSVSYNEQFF	TGCAGCGTCACCGGGACTAGCGTCTCCTACAATGAGCAGTTCTTC
many	TRBJ1-2	.	TRBV5-6	CASTQDRGYGYTF	TGTGCCAGCACTCAGGATAGGGGCTATGGCTACACCTTC
.	TRBJ1-2	.	TRBV15	CATSREGGNNYGYTF	TGTGCCACCAGCAGAGAAGGGGGGAATAACTATGGCTACACCTTC
few	TRBJ1-4	TRBD1	TRBV20-1	CSARDADRGNEKLFF	TGCAGTGCTAGAGATGCCGACAGGGGGAATGAAAAACTGTTTTTT
.	TRBJ2-2	TRBD2	TRBV5-1	CASTPTSGGPLNTGELFF	TGCGCCAGCACCCCAACTAGCGGGGGGCCCCTGAACACCGGGGAGCTGTTTTTT
.	TRBJ2-2	TRBD1	TRBV24-1	CATSDPGQGRTGELFF	TGTGCCACCAGTGACCCGGGACAGGGCAGGACCGGGGAGCTGTTTTTT
.	TRBJ2-1	.	TRBV5-1	CASSAAKRSGYNEQFF	TGCGCCAGCAGCGCGGCAAAAAGGTCAGGTTACAATGAGCAGTTCTTC
.	TRBJ2-1	TRBD2	TRBV20-1	CSARLAGLSGEQFF	TGCAGTGCCAGACTAGCGGGGCTCTCTGGTGAGCAGTTCTTC
many	TRBJ2-1	.	TRBV25-1	CASSDYNEQFF	TGTGCCAGCAGTGACTACAATGAGCAGTTCTTC
many	TRBJ1-2	.	TRBV7-8	CASSLDSGGYGYTF	TGTGCCAGCAGCTTAGATTCAGGCGGCTATGGCTACACCTTC
few	TRBJ2-7	.	TRBV19	CASSIKRVMDRTIKGTYEQYF	TGTGCCAGTAGTATAAAACGGGTGATGGACAGAACCATTAAAGGTACCTACGAGCAGTACTTC
many	TRBJ1-2	.	TRBV7-2	CASSLDTGTNYGYTF	TGTGCCAGCAGCCTAGATACCGGAACTAACTATGGCTACACCTTC
many	TRBJ2-1	.	TRBV2	CASRWPPTGTGIPDRTYNEQFF	TGTGCCAGCAGATGGCCACCCACGGGGACCGGTATCCCCGATCGGACCTACAATGAGCAGTTCTTC
few	TRBJ1-1	TRBD1	TRBV5-4	CASSNNRGGDTEAFF	TGTGCCAGCAGCAATAACAGGGGGGGGGACACTGAAGCTTTCTTT
few	TRBJ2-5	.	TRBV7-9	CASRAKDSLGETQYF	TGTGCCAGCAGAGCTAAGGACAGCCTGGGGGAGACCCAGTACTTC
many	TRBJ2-2	.	TRBV19	CASSSRPNTGELFF	TGTGCCAGTAGTAGCAGGCCAAACACCGGGGAGCTGTTTTTT
.	TRBJ2-7	.	TRBV15	CATSRLREHYEQYF	TGTGCCACCAGCAGACTCCGGGAGCATTACGAGCAGTACTTC
few	TRBJ1-3	.	TRBV7-9	CASSLVVSTSGNTIYF	TGTGCCAGCAGCTTAGTAGTATCCACCTCTGGAAACACCATATATTTT
few	TRBJ1-2	TRBD1	TRBV7-9	CASSARQGYYGYTF	TGTGCCAGCAGCGCACGACAGGGATACTATGGCTACACCTTC
many	TRBJ2-5	TRBD2	TRBV11-2	CASHAREAETQYF	TGTGCCAGCCATGCGCGGGAGGCAGAGACCCAGTACTTC
few	TRBJ2-3	.	TRBV7-8	CASSLGYTDTQYF	TGTGCCAGCAGCCTAGGGTACACAGATACGCAGTATTTT
few	TRBJ2-3	.	TRBV25-1	CASTPPAGIDTQYF	TGTGCCAGCACCCCGCCGGCAGGGATAGATACGCAGTATTTT
.	TRBJ1-2	TRBD1	TRBV20-1	CSAGAGGARGYTF	TGCAGTGCGGGCGCAGGGGGGGCGCGGGGCTACACCTTC
many	TRBJ1-5	TRBD1	TRBV6-1	CATGDRGLGNQPQHF	TGTGCCACAGGGGACAGGGGTCTCGGCAATCAGCCCCAGCATTTT
.	TRBJ1-1	.	TRBV4-1	CASSLLIRNLENTEAFF	TGCGCCAGCAGCCTCCTAATAAGAAACCTCGAGAACACTGAAGCTTTCTTT
many	TRBJ1-1	.	TRBV19	CASNPMRNIRNTEAFF	TGTGCCAGTAACCCGATGCGGAACATCAGGAACACTGAAGCTTTCTTT
.	TRBJ2-1	TRBD2	TRBV6-1	CASSEDSGGAGNEQFF	TGTGCCAGCAGTGAAGACAGCGGGGGGGCCGGGAATGAGCAGTTCTTC
few	TRBJ2-5	.	TRBV20-1	CSEKSGGQETQYF	TGCAGTGAAAAATCAGGGGGGCAAGAGACCCAGTACTTC
many	TRBJ1-3	.	TRBV7-2	CASSTRDNSGNTIYF	TGTGCCAGCAGCACCCGGGACAACTCTGGAAACACCATATATTTT
many	TRBJ1-2	TRBD1	TRBV19	CASTTRTGDGYTF	TGTGCCAGTACTACTCGGACAGGGGACGGCTACACCTTC
few	TRBJ2-1	.	TRBV6-4	CASSNGGPDEQFF	TGTGCCAGTTCTAACGGGGGCCCGGATGAGCAGTTCTTC
.	TRBJ2-7	.	TRBV29-1	CSARDEPYEQYF	TGCAGCGCCCGGGACGAACCCTACGAGCAGTACTTC
few	TRBJ1-1	TRBD1	TRBV20-1	CRGQNKIEAFF	TGCCGGGGACAGAACAAAATCGAAGCTTTCTTT
many	TRBJ2-2	.	TRBV29-1	CSVEVGLGTGELFF	TGCAGCGTTGAAGTAGGACTGGGAACCGGGGAGCTGTTTTTT
many	TRBJ2-4	TRBD2	TRBV7-2	CASSLRAGDLDIQYF	TGTGCCAGCAGCTTACGGGCGGGAGATTTGGACATTCAGTACTTC
once	TRBJ2-6	.	TRBV10-2	CASSEFGRSGANVLTF	TGCGCCAGCAGTGAGTTTGGGCGCTCTGGGGCCAACGTCCTGACTTTC
many	TRBJ2-1	.	TRBV7-8	CASKLRSYNEQFF	TGTGCCAGCAAACTGCGCTCCTACAATGAGCAGTTCTTC
many	TRBJ2-5	TRBD2	TRBV7-2	CASSLDGGAETQYF	TGTGCCAGCAGCTTAGACGGGGGGGCAGAGACCCAGTACTTC
few	TRBJ2-7	.	TRBV7-6	CASSGTGRVAEQYF	TGTGCCAGCAGCGGGACGGGCAGGGTGGCCGAGCAGTACTTC
many	TRBJ2-2	.	TRBV10-3	CAISESQTQNTGELFF	TGTGCCATCAGTGAGAGCCAGACCCAAAACACCGGGGAGCTGTTTTTT
few	TRBJ2-5	.	TRBV20-1	CSAPQVGPLQETQYF	TGCAGTGCTCCCCAGGTTGGGCCACTCCAAGAGACCCAGTACTTC
.	TRBJ1-6	.	TRBV5-4	CASSLDSSYNSPLHF	TGTGCCAGCAGCTTGGACAGCTCCTATAATTCACCCCTCCACTTT
.	TRBJ2-7	.	TRBV14	CASSLGLPLEQYF	TGTGCCAGCAGCCTGGGACTGCCCCTGGAGCAGTACTTC
many	TRBJ2-3	TRBD2	TRBV5-6	CASSLATASGGHPSVDTQYF	TGTGCCAGCAGCTTGGCCACGGCTAGCGGGGGGCACCCCTCAGTGGATACGCAGTATTTT
many	TRBJ2-3	.	TRBV7-2	CASSAAPGGDTQYF	TGTGCCAGCAGCGCCGCCCCGGGCGGGGATACGCAGTATTTT
many	TRBJ2-1	TRBD2	TRBV20-1	CSARVLAGAYNEQFF	TGCAGTGCTAGAGTACTAGCGGGGGCCTACAATGAGCAGTTCTTC
many	TRBJ2-5	TRBD2	TRBV7-2	CASSFSGGWETQYF	TGTGCCAGCAGTTTCAGCGGGGGATGGGAGACCCAGTACTTC
many	TRBJ2-1	.	TRBV4-3	CASSQAGGMGNEQFF	TGCGCCAGCAGCCAAGCGGGCGGGATGGGTAATGAGCAGTTCTTC
few	TRBJ2-2	.	TRBV9	CASSQQTGELFF	TGTGCCAGCAGTCAACAAACCGGGGAGCTGTTTTTT
many	TRBJ1-3	TRBD1	TRBV7-6	CASSFTGEGNTIYF	TGTGCCAGCAGCTTTACAGGGGAAGGAAACACCATATATTTT
.	TRBJ2-7	TRBD1	TRBV29-1	CSVNIGTGVSYEQYF	TGCAGCGTTAATATCGGGACAGGGGTCTCCTACGAGCAGTACTTC
.	TRBJ1-1	.	TRBV20-1	CSAGPFRYTEAFF	TGCAGTGCTGGACCCTTTCGGTACACTGAAGCTTTCTTT
many	TRBJ2-2	.	TRBV7-2	CASSLRGTSTGELFF	TGTGCCAGCAGCTTACGCGGGACGAGCACCGGGGAGCTGTTTTTT
.	TRBJ2-7	TRBD2	TRBV6-6	CASSSLAGGAYEQYF	TGTGCCAGCAGTTCCCTGGCGGGAGGGGCCTACGAGCAGTACTTC